This T cell receptor beta chain was recovered during a study of chemoradiotherapy in HPV16-positive cancers. Repeated repertoire sampling spanned the course of chemoradiotherapy. Germline V gene sequence: CDR1 MDHEN, CDR2 SYDVKM. With 3 bases removed from V and 2 bases from J, the gap between germline ends came to 8 bases. The length of the CDR3 is 13 residues. This clone appeared a single time. Its antigen remains unknown. Only in-frame clones appear in the TCRdb table, and some are missing; sequencing was by immunoSEQ multiplex PCR. The repertoire holds around 1,300 clones, with almost 95% as singletons. General observations from the study: HPV-responsive T-cell expansion during chemoradiotherapy was linked to improved recurrence-free survival in HPV16-positive patients. During treatment, candidate HPV-specific clones and E7-related motifs expanded in tumor.

This sequence joins TRBV28 and TRBJ2-7; D gene uncertain. The TCR comes from a human donor with HPV-associated anogenital cancer. Sequenced here: tumor tissue, sampled from a patient who underwent chemoradiotherapy. CDR3 protein: CASSFGSPYEQYF. CDR3 bases: TGTGCCAGCAGTTTCGGCTCCCCCTACGAGCAGTACTTC.